This T cell receptor beta chain is drawn from a study of PD-L1 blockade in urothelial cancer. Anywhere from 1 to 8 samples came from each patient, spanning pretreatment and on-treatment. This CDR3 has 20 residues. Germline V gene sequence: CDR1 SGHRS, CDR2 YFSETQ. The junction had 13 bases not matched to a gene; V was cut back by 0 bases and J by 0 bases. Data came from immunoSEQ multiplex PCR; TCRdb stores just in-frame clones and leaves some out. The profile shows tens of thousands of clones, 70% to 90% of them singletons. The V gene is TRBV5-1, the J gene TRBJ2-3; 10 bases map to TRBD2. The sample here was PBMCs, taken around atezolizumab (anti-PD-L1) treatment. The sequence came from a man aged 50 or older with urothelial cancer. This CDR3 is CASSLDLAASGGPSTDTQYF. The CDR3 region has the DNA TGCGCCAGCAGCTTGGATTTGGCGGCTAGCGGGGGCCCTAGCACAGATACGCAGTATTTT.